What follows describes a single T cell receptor (beta chain). This clone has a handful of counts. Its target antigen remains unknown. The record has no base qualities; no much larger clone is one base away. Whole blood was collected in K2EDTA tubes by collaborating institutions according to the institutions' own protocols. For TCRbeta analysis, collaborators shipped samples in one of three forms: frozen whole blood, isolated PBMCs, or DNA extracted from either of those sample types. This specimen belongs to a study of blood T cell repertoires in COVID-19 (TCRdb year 2020). About the study as a whole: The collaborator samples originated in the United States, Italy and Spain and spanned the acute and convalescent phases of COVID-19. Deeply sampled blood TCRbeta repertoires from subjects exposed to, actively infected with, or recovered from COVID-19 were included in the dataset. HLA class I and class II types, where available, came from metadata supplied by the sample provider rather than from assay-based typing. A freely available public database, intended as a resource for researchers studying the immune response to SARS-CoV-2, is where the repertoires were released. Nearly every sample came with metadata listing a de-identified subject ID, COVID-19 status, age in years and sex. The material from the prospective study consisted of cDNA or gDNA derived from T cells, B-cell-depleted T cells, or PBMCs. The samples were drawn from the first 160 participants of the ongoing ImmuneRACE study and from 1,254 subjects provided by 6 global collaborators.

Trimming accounts for 5 bases at V and 4 bases at J, while the number of junction bases matched to no gene is 0. The CDR3 runs 12 residues from the cysteine to the phenylalanine. Only CDR3 DNA remains: 36 bases, in frame from the first base. The CDR1 and CDR2 encoded by the germline V gene are MNHEY and SVGAGI. TCRbeta CDR3 regions were amplified from genomic DNA by means of the immunoSEQ Assay, a bias-controlled multiplex PCR. As for the original processing: The number of nucleated cells in each sample was estimated from the amplification of reference gene primers within the assay. To quantify the absolute abundance of each unique TCRbeta CDR3 rearrangement, sequence reads were collapsed and filtered. For each sample, productive Simpson clonality was calculated by taking the square root of Simpson's diversity index across productive rearrangements. Sourced from immuneACCESS, this table was stored by TCRdb with only in-frame sequences that have V and J called. A share of the clones is absent; for the studies checked, an unresolved V gene accounts for under half, and the remainder has no known explanation. V and J calls and clone size are those listed in that table; D and trimming were worked out from the DNA. Counted in this sample were hundreds of thousands of clones; over 65% of them appeared once. Roughly 2.7% of the sample is held by the ten biggest clonotypes.

Results the study describes overall, beyond this receptor: Clinical and demographic metadata were provided uncurated, with the amount varying by source and participant.

The sample comprised peripheral blood. This clonotype was obtained from a woman in her 70s with active or convalescent COVID-19. This chain joins TRBV6-5 to TRBJ2-3, with 7 bases matching TRBD1. In nucleotide form, the sequence is TGTGCCAGCAGTCAGGGGGCAGATACGCAGTATTTT. Its protein product is CASSQGADTQYF.